This record looks at one T cell receptor (beta chain) sequence and its context. This CDR3 region has 15 residues. Germline CDR1 reads SEHNR; CDR2 reads FQNEAQ (reference sequence). Germline trimming cut 5 bases from V and 7 bases from J; bases unmatched to any gene: 10. Repertoires were generated with immunoSEQ multiplex PCR, while TCRdb's copy carries only in-frame clones and drops some. The sample includes roughly 250,000 clones, roughly 91% of them seen just once. The data are from a study of blood T cell repertoires in COVID-19. Study as a whole: Nucleic acid was either cDNA or gDNA, and it came from T cells, B-cell-depleted T cells, or PBMCs.

Specimen: peripheral blood. V is TRBV7-9 and J is TRBJ2-1, with 8 bases identical to TRBD1. This TCR was sampled from a man between 25 and 39 years old with COVID-19, enrolled during active disease. CDR3 region: CASSPTGGFGNEQFF. CDR3 nucleotides: TGTGCCAGCAGCCCTACAGGGGGGTTCGGTAATGAGCAGTTCTTC. The full variable domain, with the rest looked up from reference TRBV7-9 and TRBJ2-1, is DTGVSQNPRHKITKRGQNVTFRCDPISEHNRLYWYRQTLGQGPEFLTYFQNEAQLEKSRLLSDRFSAERPKGSFSTLEIQRTEQGDSAMYLCASSPTGGFGNEQFFGPGTRLTVL.